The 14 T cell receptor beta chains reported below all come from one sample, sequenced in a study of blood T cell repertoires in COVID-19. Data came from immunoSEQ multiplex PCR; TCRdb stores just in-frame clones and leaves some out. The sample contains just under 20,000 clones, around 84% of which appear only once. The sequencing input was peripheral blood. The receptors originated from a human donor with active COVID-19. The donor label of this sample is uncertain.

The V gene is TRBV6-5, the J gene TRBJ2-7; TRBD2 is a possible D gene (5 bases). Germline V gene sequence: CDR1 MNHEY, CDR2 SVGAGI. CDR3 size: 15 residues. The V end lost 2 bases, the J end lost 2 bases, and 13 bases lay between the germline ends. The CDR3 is CASSYGVGVTYEQYF. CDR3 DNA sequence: TGTGCCAGCAGTTACGGGGTGGGAGTCACCTACGAGCAGTACTTC.

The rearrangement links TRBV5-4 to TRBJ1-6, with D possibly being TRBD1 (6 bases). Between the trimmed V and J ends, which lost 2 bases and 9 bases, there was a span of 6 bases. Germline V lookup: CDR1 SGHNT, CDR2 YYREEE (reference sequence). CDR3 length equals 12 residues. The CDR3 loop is CASSLQGSPLHF. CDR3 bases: TGTGCCAGCAGCTTACAGGGTTCACCCCTCCACTTT.

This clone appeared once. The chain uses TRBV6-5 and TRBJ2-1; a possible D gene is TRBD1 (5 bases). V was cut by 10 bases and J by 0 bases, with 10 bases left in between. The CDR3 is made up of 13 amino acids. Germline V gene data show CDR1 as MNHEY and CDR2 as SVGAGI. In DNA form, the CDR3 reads TGTGCCACTCACAGGAGCTCCTACAATGAGCAGTTCTTC. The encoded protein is CATHRSSYNEQFF.

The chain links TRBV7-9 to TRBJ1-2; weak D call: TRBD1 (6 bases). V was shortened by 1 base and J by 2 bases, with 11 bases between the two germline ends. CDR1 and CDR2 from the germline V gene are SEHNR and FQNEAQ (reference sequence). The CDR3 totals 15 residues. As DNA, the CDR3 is TGTGCCAGCAGCTTAGGTGGGGGCCAGAACTATGGCTACACCTTC. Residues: CASSLGGGQNYGYTF.

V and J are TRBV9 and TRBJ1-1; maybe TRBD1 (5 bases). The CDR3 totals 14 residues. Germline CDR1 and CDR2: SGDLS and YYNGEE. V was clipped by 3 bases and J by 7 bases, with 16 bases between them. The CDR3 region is CASSAGGTRDEAFF. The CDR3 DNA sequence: TGTGCCAGCAGCGCGGGGGGTACGCGGGATGAAGCTTTCTTT. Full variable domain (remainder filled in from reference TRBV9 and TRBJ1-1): DSGVTQTPKHLITATGQRVTLRCSPRSGDLSVYWYQQSLDQGLQFLIQYYNGEERAKGNILERFSAQQFPDLHSELNLSSLELGDSALYFCASSAGGTRDEAFFGQGTRLTVV.

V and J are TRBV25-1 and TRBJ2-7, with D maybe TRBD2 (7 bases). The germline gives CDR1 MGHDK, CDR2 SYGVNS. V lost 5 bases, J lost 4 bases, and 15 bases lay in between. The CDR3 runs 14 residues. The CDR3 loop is CASSPEGGRYEQYF. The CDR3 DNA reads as TGTGCCAGCAGTCCCGAGGGGGGGCGGTACGAGCAGTACTTC.

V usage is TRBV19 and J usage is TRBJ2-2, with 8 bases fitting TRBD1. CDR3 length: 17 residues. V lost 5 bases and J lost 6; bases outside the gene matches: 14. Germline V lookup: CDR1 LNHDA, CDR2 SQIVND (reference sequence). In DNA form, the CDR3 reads TGTGCCAGTAGTGGGGGCCGGGACAGGTTTGAGGCCGGGGAGCTGTTTTTT. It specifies CASSGGRDRFEAGELFF.

The CDR3 is CASSLMAGGNQPQHF. In nucleotides, the CDR3 is TGTGCCAGCAGTTTGATGGCAGGGGGCAATCAGCCCCAGCATTTT. The V call is TRBV6-2 or TRBV6-3, the J call TRBJ1-5; D is possibly TRBD1 (6 bases). Trimming left V 4 bases short and J 2 bases short, with 12 bases between. The CDR3 covers 15 residues. Germline loops: CDR1 MNHEY, CDR2 SVGEGT.

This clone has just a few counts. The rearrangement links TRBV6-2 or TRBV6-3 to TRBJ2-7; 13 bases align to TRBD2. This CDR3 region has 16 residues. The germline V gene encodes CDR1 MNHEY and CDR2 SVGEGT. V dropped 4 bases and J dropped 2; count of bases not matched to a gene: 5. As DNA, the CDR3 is TGTGCCAGCAGTTCCCCGACTAGCGGGAGGCCCTACGAGCAGTACTTC. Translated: CASSSPTSGRPYEQYF.

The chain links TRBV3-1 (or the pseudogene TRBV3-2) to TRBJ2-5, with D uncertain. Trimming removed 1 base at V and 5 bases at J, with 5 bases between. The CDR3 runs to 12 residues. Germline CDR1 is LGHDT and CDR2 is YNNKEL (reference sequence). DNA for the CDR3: TGTGCCAGCAGCCAAGGTCGGGAGACCCAGTACTTC. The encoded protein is CASSQGRETQYF.

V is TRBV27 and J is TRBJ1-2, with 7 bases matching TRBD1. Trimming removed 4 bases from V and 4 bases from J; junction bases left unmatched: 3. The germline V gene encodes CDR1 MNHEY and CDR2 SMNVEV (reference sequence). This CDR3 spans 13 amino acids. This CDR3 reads CASSSRGVYGYTF. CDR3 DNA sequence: TGTGCCAGCAGTTCCAGGGGGGTCTATGGCTACACCTTC.

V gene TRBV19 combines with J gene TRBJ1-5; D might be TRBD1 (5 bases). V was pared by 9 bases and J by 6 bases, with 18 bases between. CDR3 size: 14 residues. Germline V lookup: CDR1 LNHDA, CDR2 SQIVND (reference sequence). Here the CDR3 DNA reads TGTGCCAGCGACTGGGCCAGGGAGGCTCAGCCCCAGCATTTT. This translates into CASDWAREAQPQHF.

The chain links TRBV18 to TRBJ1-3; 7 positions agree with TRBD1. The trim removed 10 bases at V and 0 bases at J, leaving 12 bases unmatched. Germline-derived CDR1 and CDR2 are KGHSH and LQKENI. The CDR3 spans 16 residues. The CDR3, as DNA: TGTGCCAACAAAAACGAGGGACAGTACTCTGGAAACACCATATATTTT. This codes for CANKNEGQYSGNTIYF.

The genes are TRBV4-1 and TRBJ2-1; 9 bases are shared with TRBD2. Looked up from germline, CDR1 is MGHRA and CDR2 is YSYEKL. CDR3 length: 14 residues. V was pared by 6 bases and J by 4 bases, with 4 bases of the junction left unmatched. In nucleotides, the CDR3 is TGCGCCAGCAGTGAGACTAGCGGTTACAATGAGCAGTTCTTC. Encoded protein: CASSETSGYNEQFF.